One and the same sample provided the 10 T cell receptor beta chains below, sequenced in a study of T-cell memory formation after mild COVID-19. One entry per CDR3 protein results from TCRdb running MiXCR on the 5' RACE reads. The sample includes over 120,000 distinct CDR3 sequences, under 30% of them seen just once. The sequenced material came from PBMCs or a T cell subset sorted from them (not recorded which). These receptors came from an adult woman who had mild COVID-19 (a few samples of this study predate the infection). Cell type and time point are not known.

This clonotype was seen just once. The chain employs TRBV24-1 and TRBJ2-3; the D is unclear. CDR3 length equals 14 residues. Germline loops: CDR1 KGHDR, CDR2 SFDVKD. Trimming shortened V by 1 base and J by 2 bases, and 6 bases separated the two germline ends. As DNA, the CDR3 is TGTGCCACCAGTGATTTCAAAGACACAGATACGCAGTATTTT. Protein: CATSDFKDTDTQYF.

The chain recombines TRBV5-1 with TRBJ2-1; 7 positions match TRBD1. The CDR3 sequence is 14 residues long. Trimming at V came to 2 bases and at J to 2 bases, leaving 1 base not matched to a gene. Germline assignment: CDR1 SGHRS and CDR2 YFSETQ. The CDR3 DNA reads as TGCGCCAGCAGCTTCACAGGGGCCTACAATGAGCAGTTCTTC. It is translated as CASSFTGAYNEQFF.

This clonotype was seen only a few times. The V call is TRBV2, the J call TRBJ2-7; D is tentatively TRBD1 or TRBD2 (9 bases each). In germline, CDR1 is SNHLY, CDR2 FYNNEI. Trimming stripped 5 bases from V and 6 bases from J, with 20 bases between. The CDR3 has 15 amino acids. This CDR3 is CASSLAGQGFSEQYF. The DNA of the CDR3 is TGTGCCAGCAGTCTAGCGGGACAGGGATTCTCCGAGCAGTACTTC.

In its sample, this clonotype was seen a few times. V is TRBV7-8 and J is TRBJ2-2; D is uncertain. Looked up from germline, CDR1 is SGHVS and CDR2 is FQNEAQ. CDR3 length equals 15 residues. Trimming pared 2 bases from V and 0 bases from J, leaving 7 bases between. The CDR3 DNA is TGTGCCAGCAGCTTATCTGGGCCGAACACCGGGGAGCTGTTTTTT. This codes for CASSLSGPNTGELFF.

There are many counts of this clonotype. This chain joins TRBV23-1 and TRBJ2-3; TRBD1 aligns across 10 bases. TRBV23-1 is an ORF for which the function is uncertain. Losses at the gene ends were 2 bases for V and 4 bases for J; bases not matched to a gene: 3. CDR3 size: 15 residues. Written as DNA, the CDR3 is TGCGCCAGCAGTCAAGGGACAGGGGAATCAGATACGCAGTATTTT. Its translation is CASSQGTGESDTQYF.

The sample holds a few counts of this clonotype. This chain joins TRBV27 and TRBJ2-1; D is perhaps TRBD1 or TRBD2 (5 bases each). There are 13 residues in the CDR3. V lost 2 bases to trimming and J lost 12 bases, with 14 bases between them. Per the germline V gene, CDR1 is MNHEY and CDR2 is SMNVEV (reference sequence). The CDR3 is CASSLGDLLGQFF. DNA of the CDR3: TGTGCCAGCAGTTTAGGGGACCTCCTCGGGCAGTTCTTC.

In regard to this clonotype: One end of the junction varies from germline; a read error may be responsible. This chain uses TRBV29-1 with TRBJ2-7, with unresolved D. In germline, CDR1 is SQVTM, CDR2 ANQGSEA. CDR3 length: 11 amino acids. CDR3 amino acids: CSVEARYEQYF. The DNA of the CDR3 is TGCAGCGTCGAAGCACGGTACGAGCAGTACTTC.

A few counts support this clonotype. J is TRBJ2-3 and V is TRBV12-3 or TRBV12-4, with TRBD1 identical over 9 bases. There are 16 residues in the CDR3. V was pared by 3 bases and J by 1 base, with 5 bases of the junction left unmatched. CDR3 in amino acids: CASSFGTGRGTDTQYF. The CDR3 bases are TGTGCCAGCAGTTTCGGGACAGGGCGAGGCACAGATACGCAGTATTTT.

The CDR3 coding sequence is TGTGCCACCAGCAGGGGATCCGGAGGTTCAGGTGGAAACACCATATATTTT. Its protein product is CATSRGSGGSGGNTIYF. This chain connects TRBV15 to TRBJ1-3; D not resolved. There are 17 residues in the CDR3. The V and J ends lost 3 bases and 3 bases respectively, with 18 bases between them. Germline lookup yields CDR1 LNHNV and CDR2 YYDKDF (reference sequence).

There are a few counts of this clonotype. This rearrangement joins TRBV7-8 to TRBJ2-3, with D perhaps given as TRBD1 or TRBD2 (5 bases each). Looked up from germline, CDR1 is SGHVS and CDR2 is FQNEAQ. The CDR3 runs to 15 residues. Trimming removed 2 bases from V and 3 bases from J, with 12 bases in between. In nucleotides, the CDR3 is TGTGCCAGCAGCTTATGGCAGGGAGTAACAGATACGCAGTATTTT. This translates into CASSLWQGVTDTQYF. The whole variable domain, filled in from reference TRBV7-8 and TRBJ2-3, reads GAGVSQSPRYKVAKRGQDVALRCDPISGHVSLFWYQQALGQGPEFLTYFQNEAQLDKSGLPSDRFFAERPEGSVSTLKIQRTQQEDSAVYLCASSLWQGVTDTQYFGPGTRLTVL.